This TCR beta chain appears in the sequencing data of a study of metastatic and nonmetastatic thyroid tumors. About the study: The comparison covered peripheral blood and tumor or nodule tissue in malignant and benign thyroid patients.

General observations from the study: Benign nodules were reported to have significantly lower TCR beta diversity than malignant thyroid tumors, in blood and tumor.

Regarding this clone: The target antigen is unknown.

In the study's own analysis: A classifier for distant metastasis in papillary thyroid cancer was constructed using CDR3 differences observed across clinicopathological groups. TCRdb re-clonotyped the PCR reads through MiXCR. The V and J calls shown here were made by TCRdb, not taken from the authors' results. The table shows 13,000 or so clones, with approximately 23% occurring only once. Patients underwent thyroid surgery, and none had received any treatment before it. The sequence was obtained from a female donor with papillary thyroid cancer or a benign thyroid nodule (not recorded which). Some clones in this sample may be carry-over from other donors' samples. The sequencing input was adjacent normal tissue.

This CDR3 is CAWSVGVFEKLFF. The CDR3 region has the DNA TGTGCCTGGAGTGTTGGTGTTTTTGAAAAACTGTTTTTT. The V and J genes are TRBV30 and TRBJ1-4; D uncertain. The ends were cut back, 0 bases at V and 7 bases at J, with 9 bases in the middle. CDR1 is GTSNPN and CDR2 is SVGIG in the germline V gene (reference sequence). The CDR3 is 13 amino acids. The complete variable domain, with remaining parts taken from reference TRBV30 and TRBJ1-4, reads SQTIHQWPATLVQPVGSPLSLECTVEGTSNPNLYWYRQAAGRGLQLLFYSVGIGQISSEVPQNLSASRPQDRQFILSSKKLLLSDSGFYLCAWSVGVFEKLFFGSGTQLSVL.